The clone carrying this T cell receptor (beta chain) has ten or more counts. From the reads, TCRdb called clonotypes with MiXCR, one entry per CDR3 protein. There are 150,000 to 190,000 distinct CDR3 sequences in the sample; about a quarter occur only once, and over 9.5% lies in the top ten. This entry is derived from a study of T cell repertoires in cytomegalovirus infection. Study-wide context: CMV infection plus the matching HLA type was flagged by public TCR beta signatures.

This TCR came from a human donor in good health (CMV status not recorded). Some clones in this sample may be carry-over from other donors' samples. The sequenced material came from PBMCs.

The CDR3 region has the DNA TGTGCCAGCAGCATAAAAAACACCGGGGAGCTGTTTTTT. Protein sequence: CASSIKNTGELFF. This chain links TRBV7-2 with TRBJ2-2, with D uncertain. Looked up from germline, CDR1 is SGHTA and CDR2 is FQGNSA. The CDR3 runs 13 residues. V shed 5 bases and J shed 2 bases, with 6 bases lying between them.